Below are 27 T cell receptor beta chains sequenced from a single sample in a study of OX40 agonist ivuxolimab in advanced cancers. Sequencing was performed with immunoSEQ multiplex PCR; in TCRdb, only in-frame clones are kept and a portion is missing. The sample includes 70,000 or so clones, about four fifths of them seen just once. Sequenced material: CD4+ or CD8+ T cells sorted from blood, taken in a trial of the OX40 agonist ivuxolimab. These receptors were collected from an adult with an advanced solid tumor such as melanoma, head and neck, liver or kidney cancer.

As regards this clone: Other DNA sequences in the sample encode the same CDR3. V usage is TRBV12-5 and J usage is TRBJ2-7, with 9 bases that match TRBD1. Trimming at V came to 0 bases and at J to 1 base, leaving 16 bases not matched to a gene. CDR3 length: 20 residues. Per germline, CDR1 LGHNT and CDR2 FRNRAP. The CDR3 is CASGLVMGQGLPVRSYEQYF. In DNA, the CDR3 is TGTGCTAGTGGTTTGGTCATGGGACAGGGCTTACCAGTAAGATCCTACGAGCAGTACTTC.

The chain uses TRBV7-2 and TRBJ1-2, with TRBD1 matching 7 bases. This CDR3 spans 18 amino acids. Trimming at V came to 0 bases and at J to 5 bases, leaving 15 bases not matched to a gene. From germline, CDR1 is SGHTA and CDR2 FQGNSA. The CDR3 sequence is CASSLALLNRGGGYGYTF. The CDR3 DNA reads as TGTGCCAGCAGCTTAGCGCTCCTAAACAGGGGAGGGGGGTATGGCTACACCTTC.

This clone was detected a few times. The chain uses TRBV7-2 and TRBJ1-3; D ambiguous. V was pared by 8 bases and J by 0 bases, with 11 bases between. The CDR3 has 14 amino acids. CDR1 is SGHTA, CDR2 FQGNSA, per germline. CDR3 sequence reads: CASRPGSSGNTIYF. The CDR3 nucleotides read TGTGCCAGCCGGCCGGGGAGCTCTGGAAACACCATATATTTT.

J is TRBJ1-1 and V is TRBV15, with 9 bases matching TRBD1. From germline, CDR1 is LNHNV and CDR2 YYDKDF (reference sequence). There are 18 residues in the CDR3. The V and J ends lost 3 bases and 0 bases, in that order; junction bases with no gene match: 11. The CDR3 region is CATSRGGQGLGMNTEAFF. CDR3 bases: TGTGCCACCAGCAGGGGGGGACAGGGTCTTGGCATGAACACTGAAGCTTTCTTT.

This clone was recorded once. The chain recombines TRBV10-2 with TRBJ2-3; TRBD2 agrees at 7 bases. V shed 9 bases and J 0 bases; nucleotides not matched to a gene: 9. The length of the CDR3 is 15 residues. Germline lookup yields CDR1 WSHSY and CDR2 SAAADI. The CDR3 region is CASLLRGSSTDTQYF. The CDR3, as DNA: TGCGCCAGTCTTCTGCGGGGGAGCAGCACAGATACGCAGTATTTT.

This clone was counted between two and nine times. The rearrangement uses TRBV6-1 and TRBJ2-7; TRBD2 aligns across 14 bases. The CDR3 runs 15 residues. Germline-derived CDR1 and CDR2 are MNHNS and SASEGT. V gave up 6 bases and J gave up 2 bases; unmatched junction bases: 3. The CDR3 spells CASRGLAGGPYEQYF. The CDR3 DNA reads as TGTGCCAGCAGAGGACTAGCGGGGGGCCCCTACGAGCAGTACTTC.

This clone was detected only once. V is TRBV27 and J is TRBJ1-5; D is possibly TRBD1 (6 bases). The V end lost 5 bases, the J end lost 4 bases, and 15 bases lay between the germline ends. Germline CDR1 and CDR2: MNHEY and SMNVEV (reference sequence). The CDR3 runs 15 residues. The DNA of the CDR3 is TGTGCCAGCAGTAGTACCCCGACAGGAAATCAGCCCCAGCATTTT. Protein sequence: CASSSTPTGNQPQHF.

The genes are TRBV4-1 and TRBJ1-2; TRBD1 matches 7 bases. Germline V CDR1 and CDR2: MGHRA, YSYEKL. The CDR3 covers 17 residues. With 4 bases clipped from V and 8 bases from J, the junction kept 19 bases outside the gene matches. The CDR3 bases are TGCGCCAGCAGCCCTACAGGAGGGGGCGCAGGGTCTTCGGGCTACACCTTC. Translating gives CASSPTGGGAGSSGYTF.

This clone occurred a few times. The CDR3: CASSKEWGAFF. The DNA of the CDR3 is TGTGCCAGCAGTAAGGAGTGGGGAGCTTTCTTT. V gene TRBV2 combines with J gene TRBJ1-1; D unresolved. Germline values: CDR1 SNHLY, CDR2 FYNNEI. CDR3 size: 11 residues. V was pared by 5 bases and J by 10 bases, with 11 bases between.

The DNA for the CDR3 is TGTGCTAGTGGTTTGGGTCTAGCGGCGCACAATGAGCAGTTCTTC. Its translation is CASGLGLAAHNEQFF. The chain joins TRBV12-5 to TRBJ2-1, with 7 nucleotides matching TRBD2. The CDR3 has 15 residues. The V gene end was trimmed by 1 base and the J gene end by 5 bases; junction bases not matched to a gene: 5. The germline V gene encodes CDR1 LGHNT and CDR2 FRNRAP.

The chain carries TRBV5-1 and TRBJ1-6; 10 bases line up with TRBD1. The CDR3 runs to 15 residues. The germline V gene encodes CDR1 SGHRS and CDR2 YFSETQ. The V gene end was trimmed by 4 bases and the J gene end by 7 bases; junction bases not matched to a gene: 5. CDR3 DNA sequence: TGCGCCAGCAGCCTATCGGGACAGGGGAATTCACCCCTCCACTTT. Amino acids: CASSLSGQGNSPLHF.

DNA of the CDR3: TGTGCCACCAGCAGAGCCGGGACAGGGGGCGATGAGCAGTTCTTC. This codes for CATSRAGTGGDEQFF. V gene TRBV15 combines with J gene TRBJ2-1, with TRBD1 matching 12 bases. Germline CDR1 LNHNV, CDR2 YYDKDF (reference sequence). With V trimmed by 1 base and J by 8 bases, 3 bases remained unmatched. This CDR3 contains 15 residues. Combining the CDR3 with reference TRBV15 and TRBJ2-1 gives the whole variable domain DAMVIQNPRYQVTQFGKPVTLSCSQTLNHNVMYWYQQKSSQAPKLLFHYYDKDFNNEADTPDNFQSRRPNTSFCFLDIRSPGLGDTAMYLCATSRAGTGGDEQFFGPGTRLTVL.

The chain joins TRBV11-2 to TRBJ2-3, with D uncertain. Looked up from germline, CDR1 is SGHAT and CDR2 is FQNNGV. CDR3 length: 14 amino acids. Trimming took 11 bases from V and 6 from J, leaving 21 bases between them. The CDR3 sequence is CAFRAGKGSDTQYF. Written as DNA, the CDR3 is TGTGCCTTCCGGGCCGGAAAGGGATCTGATACGCAGTATTTT.

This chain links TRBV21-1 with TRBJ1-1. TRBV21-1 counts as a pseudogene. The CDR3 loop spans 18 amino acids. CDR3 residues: CATHVRHPGGDQNTEAFF. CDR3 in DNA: TGTGCCACCCACGTGCGTCATCCGGGTGGGGACCAGAACACTGAAGCTTTCTTT.

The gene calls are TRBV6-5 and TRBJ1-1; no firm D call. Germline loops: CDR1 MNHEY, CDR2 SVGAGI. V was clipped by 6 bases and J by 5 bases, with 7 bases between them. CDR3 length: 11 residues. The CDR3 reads CASRTTTEAFF. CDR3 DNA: TGTGCCAGCAGAACGACAACTGAAGCTTTCTTT.

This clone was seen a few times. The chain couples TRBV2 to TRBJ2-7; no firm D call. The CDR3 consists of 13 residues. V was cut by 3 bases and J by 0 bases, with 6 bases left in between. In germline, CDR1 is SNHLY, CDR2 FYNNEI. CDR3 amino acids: CASSERSSYEQYF. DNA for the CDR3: TGTGCCAGCAGTGAGAGGAGCTCCTACGAGCAGTACTTC.

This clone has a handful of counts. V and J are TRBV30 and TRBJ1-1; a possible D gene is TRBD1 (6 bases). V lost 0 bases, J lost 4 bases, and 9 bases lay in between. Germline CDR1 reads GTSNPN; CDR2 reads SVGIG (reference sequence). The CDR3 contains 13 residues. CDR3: CAWSVRGGTEAFF. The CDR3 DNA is TGTGCCTGGAGTGTAAGGGGGGGCACTGAAGCTTTCTTT. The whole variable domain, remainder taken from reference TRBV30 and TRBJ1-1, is SQTIHQWPATLVQPVGSPLSLECTVEGTSNPNLYWYRQAAGRGLQLLFYSVGIGQISSEVPQNLSASRPQDRQFILSSKKLLLSDSGFYLCAWSVRGGTEAFFGQGTRLTVV.

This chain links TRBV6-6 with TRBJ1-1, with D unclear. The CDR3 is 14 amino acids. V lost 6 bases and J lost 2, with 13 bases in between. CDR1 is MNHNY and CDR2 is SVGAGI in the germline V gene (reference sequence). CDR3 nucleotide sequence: TGTGCCAGCAGAAAACAGCCTATAAACACTGAAGCTTTCTTT. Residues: CASRKQPINTEAFF.

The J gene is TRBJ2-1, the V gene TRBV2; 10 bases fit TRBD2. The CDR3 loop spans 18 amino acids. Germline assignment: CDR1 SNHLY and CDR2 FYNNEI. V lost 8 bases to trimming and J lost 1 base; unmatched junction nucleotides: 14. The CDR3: CASGLAGDPWGSYNEQFF. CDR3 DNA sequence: TGTGCCAGCGGCCTAGCGGGGGACCCCTGGGGATCCTACAATGAGCAGTTCTTC.

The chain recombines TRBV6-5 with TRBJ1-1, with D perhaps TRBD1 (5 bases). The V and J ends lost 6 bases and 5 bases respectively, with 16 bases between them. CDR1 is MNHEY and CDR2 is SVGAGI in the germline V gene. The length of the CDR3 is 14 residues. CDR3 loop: CASRPGLRETEAFF. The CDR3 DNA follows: TGTGCCAGCAGGCCGGGCCTCAGGGAAACTGAAGCTTTCTTT.

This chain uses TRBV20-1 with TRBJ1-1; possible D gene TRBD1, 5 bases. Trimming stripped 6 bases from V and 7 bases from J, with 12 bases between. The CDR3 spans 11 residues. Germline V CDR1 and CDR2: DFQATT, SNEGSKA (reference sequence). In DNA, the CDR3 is TGCAGTGCGGCACAGGCGATTGAAGCTTTCTTT. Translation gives CSAAQAIEAFF.

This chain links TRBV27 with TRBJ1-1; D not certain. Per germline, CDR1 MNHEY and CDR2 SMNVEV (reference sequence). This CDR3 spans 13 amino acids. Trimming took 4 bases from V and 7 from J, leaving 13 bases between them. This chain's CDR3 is CASSWIRGIEAFF. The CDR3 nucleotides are TGTGCCAGCAGTTGGATCCGGGGAATTGAAGCTTTCTTT.

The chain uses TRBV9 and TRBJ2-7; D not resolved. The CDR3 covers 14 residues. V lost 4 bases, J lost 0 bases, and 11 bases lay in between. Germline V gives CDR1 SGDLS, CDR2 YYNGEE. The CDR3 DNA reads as TGTGCCAGCAGCTCACGCCTTAGCTCCTACGAGCAGTACTTC. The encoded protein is CASSSRLSSYEQYF.

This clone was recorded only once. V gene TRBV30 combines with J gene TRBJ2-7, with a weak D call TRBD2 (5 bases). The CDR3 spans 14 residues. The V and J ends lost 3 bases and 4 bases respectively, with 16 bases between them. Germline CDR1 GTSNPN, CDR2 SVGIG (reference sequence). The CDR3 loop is CAWRSSGLGYEQYF. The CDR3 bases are TGTGCCTGGAGGTCCTCGGGGTTGGGTTACGAGCAGTACTTC.

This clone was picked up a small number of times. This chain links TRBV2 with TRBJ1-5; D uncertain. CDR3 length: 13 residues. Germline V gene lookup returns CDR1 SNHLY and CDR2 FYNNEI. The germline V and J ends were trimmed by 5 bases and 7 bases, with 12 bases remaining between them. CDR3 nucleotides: TGTGCCAGCAGTATGCAACCTGAACAGCCCCAGCATTTT. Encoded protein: CASSMQPEQPQHF.

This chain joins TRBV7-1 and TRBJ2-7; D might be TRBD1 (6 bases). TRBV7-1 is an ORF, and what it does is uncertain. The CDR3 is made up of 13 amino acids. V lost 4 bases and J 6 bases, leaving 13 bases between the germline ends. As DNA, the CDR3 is TGTGCCAGCAGCTTGCCGACAGGCGGCGAGCAGTACTTC. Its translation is CASSLPTGGEQYF.

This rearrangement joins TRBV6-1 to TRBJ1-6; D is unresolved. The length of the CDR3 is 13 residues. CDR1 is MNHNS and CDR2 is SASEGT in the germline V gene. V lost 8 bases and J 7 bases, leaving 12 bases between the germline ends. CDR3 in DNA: TGTGCCAGCTATATGGACGGAAATTCACCCCTCCACTTT. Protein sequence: CASYMDGNSPLHF.